The rows below give T cell receptor beta chains drawn from one sample of a study of spatial heterogeneity in lung cancer. TCRdb called the 5' RACE reads again in MiXCR, with one record for every CDR3 protein. The table lists roughly 34,000 distinct CDR3 sequences, under 9% of them singletons. The source material was PBMCs, sampled at follow-up. The receptor source for this set is a male donor with early-stage non-small cell lung cancer. Both conserved end residues are part of each CDR3. D genes are given only for firm matches. The size entry is marked missing in some rows and otherwise reads once, few, many or a size class.

>-|TRBV6-2/TRBV6-3|TRBJ1-5|-
CASTHRGNQPQHF
TGTGCCAGCACCCACAGAGGGAATCAGCCCCAGCATTTT
>many|TRBV5-1|TRBJ1-5|-
CASSLGDNQPQHF
TGCGCCAGCAGCTTGGGGGACAATCAGCCCCAGCATTTT
>many|TRBV7-9|TRBJ2-2|-
CASSPETSFFQSGELFF
TGTGCCAGCAGCCCGGAGACTAGTTTCTTTCAATCCGGGGAGCTGTTTTTT
>many|TRBV11-2|TRBJ2-7|-
CASSLDLGVGGYEQYF
TGTGCCAGCAGCTTAGACCTCGGGGTCGGAGGCTACGAGCAGTACTTC
>many|TRBV3-1|TRBJ1-2|TRBD1
CASSQVRLAPGQHDYGYTF
TGTGCCAGCAGCCAAGTTCGATTAGCCCCGGGACAGCACGATTATGGCTACACCTTC
>many|TRBV11-2|TRBJ2-3|-
CASNRDTTDTQYF
TGTGCCAGCAACCGGGACACCACAGATACGCAGTATTTT
>-|TRBV30|TRBJ2-3|-
CAWSAGQSTDTQYF
TGTGCCTGGAGCGCCGGACAGAGTACAGATACGCAGTATTTT
>many|TRBV6-5|TRBJ1-2|-
CASSPSQGAYGYTF
TGTGCCAGCAGTCCATCACAGGGCGCCTATGGCTACACCTTC
>many|TRBV20-1|TRBJ2-3|-
CSADGTEAQIDTQYF
TGCAGTGCTGACGGGACCGAGGCACAGATAGATACGCAGTATTTT
>-|TRBV5-1|TRBJ2-7|-
CASSLDAGPPYEQYF
TGCGCCAGCAGCTTGGATGCGGGGCCACCCTACGAGCAGTACTTC
>-|TRBV7-9|TRBJ2-2|TRBD1
CASSLPLLGQGWTGELFF
TGTGCCAGCAGCTTACCCCTCTTAGGACAGGGATGGACCGGGGAGCTGTTTTTT
>many|TRBV10-3|TRBJ2-5|TRBD2
CAISETLPSGGAETQYF
TGTGCCATCAGTGAGACCCTTCCTAGCGGGGGGGCGGAGACCCAGTACTTC
>-|TRBV6-2/TRBV6-3|TRBJ2-7|TRBD2
CASSGRTSGGPGEQYF
TGTGCCAGCAGTGGAAGGACTAGCGGGGGGCCGGGGGAGCAGTACTTC
>many|TRBV5-1|TRBJ2-7|-
CASSLLGESYEQYF
TGCGCCAGCAGCTTGTTGGGGGAGTCCTACGAGCAGTACTTC
>-|TRBV29-1|TRBJ2-7|TRBD1
CSIQKTGETPF
TGCAGCATCCAAAAAACAGGGGAGACCCCCTTC
>many|TRBV7-8|TRBJ2-3|TRBD2
CASSLGRLADYTDTQYF
TGTGCCAGCAGCTTAGGCCGACTAGCGGATTACACAGATACGCAGTATTTT
>-|TRBV30|TRBJ2-7|-
CAWKGQSSYEQYF
TGTGCCTGGAAAGGACAGAGCTCCTACGAGCAGTACTTC
>-|TRBV6-1|TRBJ2-3|TRBD1
CASIGTGVTDTQYF
TGTGCCAGCATAGGGACAGGGGTTACAGATACGCAGTATTTT
>many|TRBV11-3|TRBJ2-5|TRBD2
CASSLSTSGEQETQYF
TGTGCCAGCAGCTTATCGACTAGCGGGGAACAAGAGACCCAGTACTTC
>-|TRBV7-9|TRBJ2-5|-
CVSSRGLFLRQETQYF
TGTGTCAGCAGCCGAGGACTATTTTTGCGGCAAGAGACCCAGTACTTC
>many|TRBV14|TRBJ1-3|-
CASSPLGQSSGNTIYF
TGTGCCAGCAGTCCTCTAGGACAGAGCTCTGGAAACACCATATATTTT
>many|TRBV4-2|TRBJ1-4|-
CASSQDGRAATNEKLFF
TGTGCCAGCAGCCAAGACGGGCGGGCAGCGACTAATGAAAAACTGTTTTTT
>many|TRBV12-3/TRBV12-4|TRBJ2-1|TRBD1
CASSLGQGNSYNEQFF
TGTGCCAGCAGTCTCGGACAGGGAAACTCCTACAATGAGCAGTTCTTC
>many|TRBV2|TRBJ2-1|-
CASISGAGLNNEQFF
TGTGCCAGCATTAGTGGTGCAGGGCTCAACAATGAGCAGTTCTTC
>few|TRBV12-3/TRBV12-4|TRBJ2-5|-
CASSPERWGETQYF
TGTGCCAGCAGTCCGGAGCGTTGGGGTGAGACCCAGTACTTC
>many|TRBV9|TRBJ2-1|TRBD1
CASSVEGQGANEQFF
TGTGCCAGCAGCGTAGAGGGACAGGGGGCCAATGAGCAGTTCTTC
>-|TRBV6-5|TRBJ1-2|-
CASTDGGGYTF
TGTGCCAGCACCGACGGCGGAGGCTACACCTTC
>-|TRBV11-2|TRBJ2-3|-
CASSSVDTQYF
TGTGCCAGCAGCTCCGTGGATACGCAGTATTTT
>many|TRBV30|TRBJ2-2|TRBD1
CAWDRDRGTGELFF
TGTGCCTGGGACCGGGACAGGGGTACCGGGGAGCTGTTTTTT
>many|TRBV20-1|TRBJ2-7|-
CSARTLDEQYF
TGCAGTGCTAGAACCCTGGACGAGCAGTACTTC
>many|TRBV9|TRBJ2-3|TRBD2
CASSVLAGSTDTQYF
TGTGCCAGCAGCGTATTAGCGGGGAGCACAGATACGCAGTATTTT
>many|TRBV27|TRBJ2-3|-
CASSPRGPRSDTQYF
TGTGCCAGCAGTCCCCGCGGCCCTAGGTCAGATACGCAGTATTTT
>many|TRBV3-1|TRBJ2-7|TRBD2
CASTGGGGDREQYF
TGTGCCAGCACAGGTGGCGGGGGGGATCGGGAGCAGTACTTC
>many|TRBV20-1|TRBJ2-1|TRBD2
CSARDDLAGWNEQFF
TGCAGTGCTAGAGATGACCTAGCGGGGTGGAATGAGCAGTTCTTC
>many|TRBV28|TRBJ1-2|TRBD1
CASGTGFGYTF
TGTGCCAGCGGGACAGGGTTTGGCTACACCTTC
>-|TRBV5-1|TRBJ2-1|-
CASSFPPSNEQFF
TGCGCCAGCAGCTTCCCACCTTCCAATGAGCAGTTCTTC
>many|TRBV11-2|TRBJ2-5|-
CASSLAGHPQETQYF
TGTGCCAGCAGCTTAGCGGGACACCCCCAAGAGACCCAGTACTTC
>many|TRBV12-3/TRBV12-4|TRBJ2-7|-
CASSRYYEQYF
TGTGCCAGCAGCCGGTACTACGAGCAGTACTTC
>many|TRBV3-1|TRBJ2-3|TRBD2
CASSHLVAGGPPGTDTQYF
TGTGCCAGCAGCCACCTAGTAGCGGGGGGGCCTCCAGGGACAGATACGCAGTATTTT
>many|TRBV19|TRBJ2-2|-
CASSNGARGTGELFF
TGTGCCAGTAGTAATGGAGCGAGGGGCACCGGGGAGCTGTTTTTT
>few|TRBV12-3/TRBV12-4|TRBJ1-1|-
CASSRRTENTEAFF
TGTGCCAGCAGTCGTCGGACAGAGAACACTGAAGCTTTCTTT
>many|TRBV7-2|TRBJ1-6|-
CASSRRDGDNSPLHF
TGTGCCAGCAGCCGCCGGGACGGGGATAATTCACCCCTCCACTTT
>many|TRBV12-5|TRBJ1-5|-
CASGFNSNQPQHF
TGTGCTAGTGGTTTTAATAGCAATCAGCCCCAGCATTTT
>many|TRBV6-2/TRBV6-3|TRBJ2-1|TRBD1
CASSLLGQGFGEQFF
TGTGCCAGCAGCCTTTTGGGACAGGGATTCGGTGAGCAGTTCTTC
>many|TRBV4-1|TRBJ2-3|TRBD2
CASSQDWGGTDTQYF
TGCGCCAGCAGCCAAGATTGGGGGGGGACAGATACGCAGTATTTT
>many|TRBV13|TRBJ2-7|-
CASSLVDRFHEQYF
TGTGCCAGCAGCTTAGTCGACAGGTTCCACGAGCAGTACTTC
>few|TRBV12-3/TRBV12-4|TRBJ2-2|-
CASSPGSHTGELFF
TGTGCCAGCAGTCCCGGGTCTCACACCGGGGAGCTGTTTTTT
>many|TRBV7-3|TRBJ2-1|-
CASSSEDRYYNEQFF
TGTGCCAGCAGCTCCGAGGACAGATACTACAATGAGCAGTTCTTC
>few|TRBV7-9|TRBJ1-1|TRBD1
CASSLTGNEAFF
TGTGCCAGCAGCCTGACAGGGAACGAAGCTTTCTTT
>many|TRBV12-3/TRBV12-4|TRBJ2-5|TRBD2
CASSPTSGGARETQYF
TGTGCCAGCAGTCCGACTAGCGGGGGGGCCCGGGAGACCCAGTACTTC
>many|TRBV19|TRBJ2-3|TRBD2
CASSIDRTSADTQYF
TGTGCCAGTAGTATAGATAGGACTAGCGCAGATACGCAGTATTTT
>-|TRBV9|TRBJ1-2|TRBD1
CASSVGQGDGYTF
TGTGCCAGCAGCGTAGGACAGGGTGATGGCTACACCTTC
>-|TRBV4-2|TRBJ2-2|-
CASSLYSDGRSGELFF
TGTGCCAGCAGCCTCTACAGTGATGGGCGAAGCGGGGAGCTGTTTTTT